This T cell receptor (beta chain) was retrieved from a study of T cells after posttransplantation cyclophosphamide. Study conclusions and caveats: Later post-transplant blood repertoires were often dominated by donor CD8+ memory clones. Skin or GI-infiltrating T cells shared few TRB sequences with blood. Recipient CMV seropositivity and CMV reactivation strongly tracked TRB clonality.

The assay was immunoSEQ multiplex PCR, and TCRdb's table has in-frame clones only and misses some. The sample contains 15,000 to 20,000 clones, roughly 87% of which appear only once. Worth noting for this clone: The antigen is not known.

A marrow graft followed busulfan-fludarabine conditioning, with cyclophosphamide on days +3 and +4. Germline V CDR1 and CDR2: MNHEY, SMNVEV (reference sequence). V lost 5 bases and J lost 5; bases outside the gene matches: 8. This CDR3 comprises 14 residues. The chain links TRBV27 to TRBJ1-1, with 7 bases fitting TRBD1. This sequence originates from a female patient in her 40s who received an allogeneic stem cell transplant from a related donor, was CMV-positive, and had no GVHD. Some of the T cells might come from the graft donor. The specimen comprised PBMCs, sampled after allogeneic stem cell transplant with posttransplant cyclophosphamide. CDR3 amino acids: CASSIRQGGTEAFF. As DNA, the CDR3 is TGTGCCAGCAGTATCCGACAGGGAGGTACTGAAGCTTTCTTT.